Reported below is one TCR beta chain. The sample comes from a study of cytomegalovirus exposure and HLA in healthy donors. V dropped 3 bases and J dropped 0 bases, with 5 bases sitting between them. Per germline, CDR1 MNHEY and CDR2 SMNVEV (reference sequence). The CDR3 is 14 residues long. Primers: 60 Vbeta forward and 13 Jbeta reverse. The assay was immunoSEQ multiplex PCR, and TCRdb's table has in-frame clones only and misses some. The repertoire consists of over 150,000 clones, with 80% occurring once and the leading ten covering 0.65%. J is TRBJ2-2 and V is TRBV27; D uncertain. The sequence was collected from a boy between 10 and 17 years old in good health and CMV-seronegative. Sequencing used PBMCs. The CDR3 reads CASSFGPNTGELFF. The CDR3 coding sequence is TGTGCCAGCAGTTTCGGTCCGAACACCGGGGAGCTGTTTTTT.